The 5 T cell receptor beta chains below were found in one sample sequenced in a study of T cells in Graves' hyperthyroidism and ophthalmopathy. Authors of the study amplified TCR beta CDR3 regions from RNA transcripts. The HTBI primer set was used in a first-round RT-PCR of the TCR CDR3. From the multiplex PCR reads, TCRdb called clonotypes with MiXCR, one entry per CDR3 protein. The sample contains about 530,000 distinct CDR3 sequences, roughly 18% of which appear only once. Sequenced: blood. These receptors came from a woman younger than 35 with Graves' ophthalmopathy.

This clonotype was observed a handful of times. This chain joins TRBV6-1 and TRBJ2-5; D ambiguous. Germline CDR1 MNHNS, CDR2 SASEGT. Trimming stripped 5 bases from V and 5 bases from J, with 12 bases between. This CDR3 spans 13 amino acids. The CDR3 region is CASSYDSTETQYF. DNA of the CDR3: TGTGCCAGCAGTTATGACTCTACTGAGACCCAGTACTTC.

This clonotype was observed many times. This sequence joins TRBV7-9 and TRBJ1-6; D unclear. Germline CDR1 reads SEHNR; CDR2 reads FQNEAQ (reference sequence). The CDR3 totals 13 residues. V was shortened by 5 bases and J by 9 bases, with 11 bases between the two germline ends. The CDR3 DNA reads TGTGCCAGCAGCCAAACAGAGATTTCACCCCTCCACTTT. This gives the protein CASSQTEISPLHF.

The chain joins TRBV28 to TRBJ2-2, with 7 bases aligning to TRBD1. Looked up from germline, CDR1 is MDHEN and CDR2 is SYDVKM. The length of the CDR3 is 14 residues. The junction had 6 bases not matched to a gene; V was cut back by 9 bases and J by 2 bases. In DNA, the CDR3 is TGTGCCAGTGAGACAGGGCTCAACACCGGGGAGCTGTTTTTT. Translating it yields CASETGLNTGELFF.

This clonotype has ten or more counts. This chain links TRBV3-1 with TRBJ1-2; 9 bases line up with TRBD1. Germline V gives CDR1 LGHDT, CDR2 YNNKEL (reference sequence). The CDR3 runs to 14 residues. V was clipped by 4 bases and J by 5 bases; unmatched bases: 5. The CDR3 bases are TGTGCCAGCAGCCCCTCTGGGACAGGGTATGGCTACACCTTC. Amino acid sequence: CASSPSGTGYGYTF.

This clonotype was picked up a small number of times. V usage is TRBV4-2 and J usage is TRBJ1-2, with 8 bases matching TRBD1. The trim removed 4 bases at V and 0 bases at J, leaving 16 bases unmatched. This CDR3 contains 19 residues. Germline assignment: CDR1 LGHNA and CDR2 YNFKEQ. The CDR3: CASSPKYSSDRGPNYGYTF. CDR3 nucleotide sequence: TGTGCCAGCAGCCCAAAATACAGCTCCGACAGGGGTCCTAACTATGGCTACACCTTC.